This entry lists 14 T cell receptor beta chains sequenced from one sample in a study of OX40 agonist ivuxolimab in advanced cancers. The table came from immunoSEQ multiplex PCR; TCRdb's copy has only in-frame clones and leaves some out. The sample shows about 56,000 clones, around 83% of them seen only once. Sequences were derived from CD4+ or CD8+ T cells sorted from blood, sampled in a trial of the OX40 agonist ivuxolimab. The receptors originated from an adult with an advanced solid tumor such as melanoma, head and neck, liver or kidney cancer.

The V gene is TRBV5-4, the J gene TRBJ1-1; D is unclear. This CDR3 has 14 residues. Trimming removed 5 bases from V and 0 bases from J, with 11 bases in between. Germline V lookup: CDR1 SGHNT, CDR2 YYREEE (reference sequence). CDR3 DNA: TGTGCCAGCAGTTCCGAGGTTTTGAACACTGAAGCTTTCTTT. Its translation is CASSSEVLNTEAFF.

This chain links TRBV19 with TRBJ2-4; D is perhaps TRBD2 (7 bases). This CDR3 spans 13 amino acids. Trimming took 6 bases from V and 8 from J, leaving 14 bases between them. CDR1 LNHDA and CDR2 SQIVND come from the germline V gene (reference sequence). The CDR3 DNA follows: TGTGCCAGTAGGGCCGAGGGGGGGCACATTCAGTACTTC. It specifies CASRAEGGHIQYF.

The genes are TRBV5-1 and TRBJ2-2, with D tentatively TRBD1 or TRBD2 (6 bases each). In germline, CDR1 is SGHRS, CDR2 YFSETQ. The germline V and J ends were trimmed by 3 bases and 0 bases, with 18 bases remaining between them. The CDR3 covers 18 residues. The CDR3 sequence is CASSSKGGSISNTGELFF. The DNA for the CDR3 is TGCGCCAGCAGCTCCAAGGGGGGATCCATATCGAACACCGGGGAGCTGTTTTTT.

This clone has only one observation. The chain combines TRBV5-4 with TRBJ1-1, with D uncertain. Germline V lookup: CDR1 SGHNT, CDR2 YYREEE (reference sequence). V lost 1 base and J lost 0, with 7 bases in between. The CDR3 runs to 14 residues. Here the CDR3 DNA reads TGTGCCAGCAGCTTGCGCGGTCTGAACACTGAAGCTTTCTTT. Residues: CASSLRGLNTEAFF.

This chain connects TRBV27 to TRBJ2-5, with 7 bases identical to TRBD2. In germline, CDR1 is MNHEY, CDR2 SMNVEV (reference sequence). The CDR3 has 14 amino acids. After removal of 6 bases from V and 5 bases from J, the junction contained 9 bases not matched to a gene. The CDR3 sequence is CASRKMGGKETQYF. The CDR3 nucleotides are TGTGCCAGCAGGAAGATGGGGGGGAAGGAGACCCAGTACTTC.

This chain's CDR3 is CASSEELLSTDTQYF. Here the CDR3 DNA reads TGTGCCAGCAGTGAAGAGCTCCTTAGCACAGATACGCAGTATTTT. The V and J genes are TRBV2 and TRBJ2-3; no firm D call. This CDR3 spans 15 amino acids. Trimming pared 1 base from V and 0 bases from J, leaving 8 bases between. CDR1 SNHLY and CDR2 FYNNEI come from the germline V gene.

The chain combines TRBV13 with TRBJ1-3, with 7 nucleotides matching TRBD1. This CDR3 contains 17 residues. V lost 3 bases, J lost 0 bases, and 8 bases stayed unmatched. The germline V gene has CDR1 PRHDT and CDR2 FYEKMQ (reference sequence). The chain's CDR3 is CASSFQTGASSGNTIYF. In DNA, the CDR3 is TGTGCCAGCAGCTTCCAAACAGGGGCGAGCTCTGGAAACACCATATATTTT.

The chain employs TRBV4-1 and TRBJ1-1; D not resolved. This CDR3 is 14 amino acids long. V lost 7 bases to trimming and J lost 2 bases, with 14 bases between them. The germline gives CDR1 MGHRA, CDR2 YSYEKL. Here the CDR3 DNA reads TGCGCCAGCAACCACGGACGGAAAAACACTGAAGCTTTCTTT. It yields the protein CASNHGRKNTEAFF.

The CDR3 protein is CASAGGARTNEKLFF. The CDR3 region has the DNA TGTGCCAGCGCAGGGGGAGCCCGAACTAATGAAAAACTGTTTTTT. This sequence joins TRBV19 and TRBJ1-4; 7 bases line up with TRBD1. Germline lookup yields CDR1 LNHDA and CDR2 SQIVND (reference sequence). CDR3 length equals 15 residues. Trimming removed 9 bases from V and 1 base from J; junction bases left unmatched: 8. The variable domain in full, completed from reference TRBV19 and TRBJ1-4, reads DGGITQSPKYLFRKEGQNVTLSCEQNLNHDAMYWYRQDPGQGLRLIYYSQIVNDFQKGDIAEGYSVSREKKESFPLTVTSAQKNPTAFYLCASAGGARTNEKLFFGSGTQLSVL.

This clone was detected once. The J gene is TRBJ1-1, the V gene TRBV2; maybe TRBD1 (6 bases). Trimming stripped 2 bases from V and 7 bases from J, with 29 bases between. CDR3 length: 19 residues. Germline V gene data show CDR1 as SNHLY and CDR2 as FYNNEI. CDR3 in amino acids: CASSEFYLLEGGGNNEAFF. Written as DNA, the CDR3 is TGTGCCAGCAGTGAATTCTACTTGCTTGAGGGGGGAGGAAATAATGAAGCTTTCTTT.

This clone was detected once. The CDR3 DNA sequence: TGTGCCAGCTCACCACCGGGACAGCCGAACACCGGGGAGCTGTTTTTT. It yields the protein CASSPPGQPNTGELFF. This sequence joins TRBV18 and TRBJ2-2; TRBD1 aligns across 7 bases. The CDR3 covers 16 residues. With 0 bases clipped from V and 0 bases from J, the junction kept 1 base outside the gene matches. From germline, CDR1 is KGHSH and CDR2 LQKENI.

The J gene is TRBJ1-2, the V gene TRBV11-2, with a possible D match to TRBD1 (5 bases). V lost 1 base to trimming and J lost 7 bases, with 19 bases between them. CDR1 is SGHAT, CDR2 FQNNGV, per germline. The CDR3 contains 16 residues. CDR3 sequence: CASSLVPRAGPRGYTF. CDR3 sequence (DNA): TGTGCCAGCAGCTTAGTACCCAGGGCTGGCCCTCGTGGCTACACCTTC.

The chain links TRBV4-1 to TRBJ2-7, with a tentative D call TRBD2 (5 bases). The V end was cut by 0 bases, the J end by 0 bases, with 12 bases between. This CDR3 region has 16 residues. Germline V gene lookup returns CDR1 MGHRA and CDR2 YSYEKL. Here the CDR3 reads CASSQEMYGDSYEQYF. The DNA of the CDR3 is TGCGCCAGCAGCCAAGAAATGTACGGGGACTCCTACGAGCAGTACTTC.

This rearrangement joins TRBV5-4 to TRBJ2-7, with 11 bases aligning to TRBD1. Germline V gene data show CDR1 as SGHNT and CDR2 as YYREEE (reference sequence). J gave up 7 bases and V 3 bases, and 3 bases lay outside the gene matches. The CDR3 is 13 amino acids. The CDR3 sequence: CASSYRDRGEQYF. The DNA for the CDR3 is TGTGCCAGCAGCTACCGGGACAGGGGGGAGCAGTACTTC.